The next 12 T cell receptor beta chains were all read from a single sample in a study of siplizumab effects on memory and regulatory T cells. Sequenced by immunoSEQ multiplex PCR; TCRdb stores in-frame clones only, minus some. The sample records some 63,000 clones, roughly 97% being singletons. The source material was naive CD8+ T cells sorted from blood. These receptors were collected from a human donor in good health.

CDR3 nucleotide sequence: TGTGCCAGCAGTGTCGCGACTAGCGGGGTGAATGAGCAGTTCTTC. Amino acids: CASSVATSGVNEQFF. The V gene is TRBV6-1, the J gene TRBJ2-1, with 11 nucleotides matching TRBD2. With V trimmed by 4 bases and J by 7 bases, 6 bases remained unmatched. The CDR3 totals 15 residues. Germline loops: CDR1 MNHNS, CDR2 SASEGT.

The J gene is TRBJ2-5, the V gene TRBV6-5, with 9 bases aligning to TRBD1. The length of the CDR3 is 14 residues. From germline, CDR1 is MNHEY and CDR2 SVGAGI. V lost 6 bases, J lost 4 bases, and 6 bases stayed unmatched. The CDR3, as DNA: TGTGCCAGCAGCCAGGGACAGGGTAGAGAGACCCAGTACTTC. It is translated as CASSQGQGRETQYF.

The chain has TRBV9 and TRBJ2-5; D not certain. This CDR3 is built from 14 residues. Germline CDR1 SGDLS, CDR2 YYNGEE. Trimming shortened V by 0 bases and J by 1 base, and 7 bases separated the two germline ends. CDR3 loop: CASSVGGTQETQYF. Written as DNA, the CDR3 is TGTGCCAGCAGCGTAGGGGGTACCCAAGAGACCCAGTACTTC.

The chain couples TRBV25-1 to TRBJ1-2, with 7 bases that match TRBD1. The CDR3 has 15 amino acids. CDR1 and CDR2 from the germline V gene are MGHDK and SYGVNS. V lost 4 bases and J lost 5; bases outside the gene matches: 10. The CDR3 region is CASSGATGEWYGYTF. The DNA of the CDR3 is TGTGCCAGCAGTGGGGCTACAGGGGAATGGTATGGCTACACCTTC.

The CDR3 nucleotides are TGTGCCAGCAGTTACGGACAGGGCACAGATACGCAGTATTTT. It translates to CASSYGQGTDTQYF. This chain joins TRBV6-5 and TRBJ2-3; 7 nucleotides agree with TRBD1. Germline trimming cut 2 bases from V and 1 base from J; bases unmatched to any gene: 0. The CDR3 has 14 residues. CDR1 and CDR2 (germline): MNHEY, SVGAGI.

The J gene is TRBJ2-3, the V gene TRBV5-1; D is possibly TRBD2 (5 bases). The CDR3 consists of 16 residues. V shed 2 bases and J shed 0 bases, with 13 bases lying between them. Germline V gene data show CDR1 as SGHRS and CDR2 as YFSETQ. CDR3 residues: CASSFPLGQSTDTQYF. CDR3 DNA sequence: TGCGCCAGCAGCTTTCCACTAGGGCAAAGCACAGATACGCAGTATTTT.

V gene TRBV9 combines with J gene TRBJ2-3, with D possibly being TRBD1 or TRBD2 (5 bases each). The V and J ends lost 4 bases and 4 bases respectively, with 16 bases between them. This CDR3 has 15 amino acids. CDR1 SGDLS and CDR2 YYNGEE come from the germline V gene. The CDR3 loop reads CASSPTDSGPDTQYF. The CDR3 DNA is TGTGCCAGCAGCCCCACGGACTCGGGGCCAGATACGCAGTATTTT.

This chain uses TRBV29-1 with TRBJ2-1; 10 bases fit TRBD1. Germline V CDR1 and CDR2: SQVTM, ANQGSEA. The length of the CDR3 is 19 residues. Trimming cost V 0 bases and J 3 bases; bases outside gene matches: 14. The CDR3 loop is CSVEDWAATGGMGYNEQFF. DNA of the CDR3: TGCAGCGTTGAAGATTGGGCGGCGACAGGGGGCATGGGCTACAATGAGCAGTTCTTC.

This sequence joins TRBV5-6 and TRBJ2-3, with 8 bases fitting TRBD1. Germline V gives CDR1 SGHDT, CDR2 YYEEEE. The trim removed 3 bases at V and 3 bases at J, leaving 6 bases unmatched. The length of the CDR3 is 15 residues. Written as DNA, the CDR3 is TGTGCCAGCAGCTCCTCAGGGGGCATAACAGATACGCAGTATTTT. Residues: CASSSSGGITDTQYF.

As DNA, the CDR3 is TGTGCCAGCAGTTTTAGAGGTCCATTGGTCGGGGAGCTGTTTTTT. Amino acids: CASSFRGPLVGELFF. The V call is TRBV7-7, the J call TRBJ2-2; no clear D. Trimming stripped 6 bases from V and 7 bases from J, with 18 bases between. Per germline, CDR1 SSHAT and CDR2 FNYEAQ (reference sequence). CDR3 size: 15 residues.

V usage is TRBV27 and J usage is TRBJ1-1; D remains ambiguous. Trimming took off 5 bases at V and 6 bases at J, with 19 bases between the two ends. The germline V gene has CDR1 MNHEY and CDR2 SMNVEV (reference sequence). This CDR3 has 15 residues. The CDR3: CASSLGRNLGAEAFF. The CDR3 DNA reads TGTGCCAGCAGTCTCGGACGTAACCTCGGGGCTGAAGCTTTCTTT.

This clone is a singleton in its sample. V and J are TRBV9 and TRBJ2-1, with TRBD2 matching 11 bases. Germline V gene sequence: CDR1 SGDLS, CDR2 YYNGEE. This CDR3 has 15 residues. The V segment lost 4 bases and the J segment 2 bases; nucleotides outside the gene matches: 2. The DNA of the CDR3 is TGTGCCAGCAGCCCGACTAGCGGGGCCTACAATGAGCAGTTCTTC. Its protein product is CASSPTSGAYNEQFF.